This T cell receptor beta chain was identified during a study of CD8+ T cells in alopecia areata. Study-wide findings and caveats: Scalp samples also yield sequences from resident alphabeta T cells of normal skin. Under tofacitinib, numerous expanded lesional clonotypes remained detectable in scalp and blood. Scalp clonality, along with expanded CD8+ clones among the top 100, was significantly decreased by tofacitinib.

This clone was detected only a few times. The target antigen is unknown. With 1 base clipped from V and 4 bases from J, the junction kept 9 bases outside the gene matches. The germline CDR1 and CDR2 sequences are LGHNA and YNFKEQ. The CDR3 extends over 17 amino acids. Noted treatment: oral pan-JAK inhibitor, 5-10 mg twice daily. Sorted populations comprised CD4+ and CD8+ T cells obtained from PBMCs. Extraction and reverse transcription of RNA yielded cDNA as the sequencing template. The repertoire was sequenced with immunoSEQ multiplex PCR; TCRdb's copy has only in-frame clones and lacks some. The sample carries about 200,000 clones, roughly 60% recorded once.

This TCR was recovered from a human donor with alopecia areata. The chain combines TRBV4-2 with TRBJ1-2; 10 bases agree with TRBD1. The sequenced sample was CD4+ T cells sorted from blood, obtained at week 24, from a patient treated with tofacitinib. The CDR3 here is CASSQGPSDRGIYGYTF. CDR3 in DNA: TGTGCCAGCAGCCAAGGCCCATCGGACAGGGGGATCTATGGCTACACCTTC.